This T cell receptor beta chain was recovered during a study of T cell repertoires and HLA-DP antigens. Study-wide context: Donor ages ranged from 18-to-29 to 60-to-69; two men, one woman.

Notes on this clone: Its specificity is not known.

Data came from immunoSEQ multiplex PCR; TCRdb stores just in-frame clones and leaves some out. The repertoire consists of about 110,000 clones, with roughly 92% occurring once and the leading ten covering around 0.3%. The V gene end was trimmed by 6 bases and the J gene end by 7 bases; junction bases not matched to a gene: 8. CDR1 is MNHNS, CDR2 SASEGT, per germline. The CDR3 is made up of 14 amino acids. The V and J genes are TRBV6-1 and TRBJ2-1, with 8 bases lining up with TRBD1. The origin of this receptor is a woman younger than 30 in good health and CMV-seronegative. Sequences were obtained from CD4+ T cells from PBMCs. CDR3 coding DNA: TGTGCCAGCAGAGGACAGGGACCTACAAATGAGCAGTTCTTC. Translating gives CASRGQGPTNEQFF.